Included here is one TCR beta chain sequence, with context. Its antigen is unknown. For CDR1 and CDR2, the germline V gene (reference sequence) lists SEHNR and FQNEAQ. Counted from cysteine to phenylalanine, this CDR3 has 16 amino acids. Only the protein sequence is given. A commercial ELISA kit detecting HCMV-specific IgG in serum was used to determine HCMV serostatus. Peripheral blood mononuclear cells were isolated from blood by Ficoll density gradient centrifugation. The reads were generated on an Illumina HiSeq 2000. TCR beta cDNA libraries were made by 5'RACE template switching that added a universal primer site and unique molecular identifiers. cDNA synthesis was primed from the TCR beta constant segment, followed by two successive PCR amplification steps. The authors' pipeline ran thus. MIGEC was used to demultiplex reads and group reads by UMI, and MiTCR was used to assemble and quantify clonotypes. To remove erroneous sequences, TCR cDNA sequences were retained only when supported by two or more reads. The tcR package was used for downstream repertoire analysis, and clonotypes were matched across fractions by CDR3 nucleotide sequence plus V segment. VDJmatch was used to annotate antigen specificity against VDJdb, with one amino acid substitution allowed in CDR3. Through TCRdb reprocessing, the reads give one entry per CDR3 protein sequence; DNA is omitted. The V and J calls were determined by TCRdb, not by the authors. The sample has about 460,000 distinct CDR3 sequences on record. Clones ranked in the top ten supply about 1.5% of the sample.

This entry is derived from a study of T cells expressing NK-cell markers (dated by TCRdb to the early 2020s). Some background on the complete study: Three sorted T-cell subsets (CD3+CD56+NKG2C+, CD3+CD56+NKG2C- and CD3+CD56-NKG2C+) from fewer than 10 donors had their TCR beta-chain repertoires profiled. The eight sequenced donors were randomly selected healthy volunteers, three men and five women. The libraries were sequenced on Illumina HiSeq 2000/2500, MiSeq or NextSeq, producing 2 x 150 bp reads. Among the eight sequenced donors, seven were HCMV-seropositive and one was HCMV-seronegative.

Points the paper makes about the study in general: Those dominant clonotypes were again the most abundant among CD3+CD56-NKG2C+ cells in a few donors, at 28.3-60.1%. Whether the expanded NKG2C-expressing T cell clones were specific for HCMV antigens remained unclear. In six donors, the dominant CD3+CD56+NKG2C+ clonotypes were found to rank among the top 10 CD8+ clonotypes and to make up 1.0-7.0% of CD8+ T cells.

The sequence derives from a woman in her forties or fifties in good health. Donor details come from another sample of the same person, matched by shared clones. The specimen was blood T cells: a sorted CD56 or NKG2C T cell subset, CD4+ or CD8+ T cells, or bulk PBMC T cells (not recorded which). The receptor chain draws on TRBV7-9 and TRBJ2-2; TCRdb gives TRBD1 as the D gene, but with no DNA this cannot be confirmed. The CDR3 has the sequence CASSLTGTGLIGELFF.